This is a list of T cell receptor beta chains from one sample in a study of control samples from healthy donors and cancer patients. The protocol was immunoSEQ multiplex PCR, while the TCRdb copy is restricted to in-frame clones and leaves out a portion. The sample yields around 140,000 clones, 91% seen once. The sequencing sample was made of blood. These receptor sequences come from a man aged 18 to 30 in good health. CDR3s include the opening cysteine and the closing phenylalanine or tryptophan. Fields, in order: D gene, clone size, V gene, J gene, CDR3 length, CDR3 protein, CDR3 DNA. The D gene is left open where the match is weak. The size of a clone is reported for some rows only, either as once, few or many, or as a class for expanded clones.

d_call: -; clone_size: -; v_call: TRBV2; j_call: TRBJ1-2; cdr3_length: 13; cdr3_aa: CASREGSNYGYTF; cdr3_nt: TGTGCCAGCAGGGAAGGATCTAACTATGGCTACACCTTC
d_call: TRBD1; clone_size: -; v_call: TRBV25-1; j_call: TRBJ2-5; cdr3_length: 14; cdr3_aa: CASSEFTGAETQYF; cdr3_nt: TGTGCCAGCAGTGAATTTACAGGGGCAGAGACCCAGTACTTC
d_call: -; clone_size: -; v_call: TRBV18; j_call: TRBJ1-2; cdr3_length: 15; cdr3_aa: CASSHVLRDVYGYTF; cdr3_nt: TGTGCCAGCTCACACGTACTCCGGGACGTTTATGGCTACACCTTC
d_call: -; clone_size: -; v_call: TRBV27; j_call: TRBJ2-5; cdr3_length: 15; cdr3_aa: CASSVRQDLLETQYF; cdr3_nt: TGTGCCAGCAGCGTCCGACAGGATTTGTTGGAGACCCAGTACTTC
d_call: TRBD1; clone_size: -; v_call: TRBV19; j_call: TRBJ2-5; cdr3_length: 14; cdr3_aa: CASSRDRGGETQYF; cdr3_nt: TGTGCCAGTAGCAGGGACAGGGGGGGTGAGACCCAGTACTTC
d_call: -; clone_size: -; v_call: TRBV5-6; j_call: TRBJ1-3; cdr3_length: 18; cdr3_aa: CASSHPGVAGKAGNTIYF; cdr3_nt: TGTGCCAGCAGCCACCCGGGGGTAGCAGGGAAGGCTGGAAACACCATATATTTT
d_call: -; clone_size: -; v_call: TRBV3-1/TRBV3-2; j_call: TRBJ2-7; cdr3_length: 11; cdr3_aa: CASSQVGEQYF; cdr3_nt: TGTGCCAGCAGCCAAGTCGGTGAGCAGTACTTC
d_call: TRBD2; clone_size: -; v_call: TRBV4-1; j_call: TRBJ2-5; cdr3_length: 18; cdr3_aa: CASSPGRQTSGGRETQYF; cdr3_nt: TGCGCCAGCAGCCCGGGCCGCCAGACTAGCGGGGGGCGAGAGACCCAGTACTTC
d_call: -; clone_size: -; v_call: TRBV6-5; j_call: TRBJ2-7; cdr3_length: 12; cdr3_aa: CASRGRVYEQYF; cdr3_nt: TGTGCCAGCAGAGGAAGGGTCTACGAGCAGTACTTC
d_call: TRBD2; clone_size: -; v_call: TRBV6-6; j_call: TRBJ2-5; cdr3_length: 15; cdr3_aa: CASSRGSGGAETQYF; cdr3_nt: TGTGCCAGCAGTAGGGGGAGCGGGGGGGCGGAGACCCAGTACTTC
d_call: TRBD1; clone_size: -; v_call: TRBV19; j_call: TRBJ1-6; cdr3_length: 15; cdr3_aa: CASSQGQGDNSPLHF; cdr3_nt: TGTGCCAGTAGCCAGGGACAGGGCGATAATTCACCCCTCCACTTT
d_call: -; clone_size: -; v_call: TRBV7-9; j_call: TRBJ2-1; cdr3_length: 12; cdr3_aa: CASSSGPEGQFF; cdr3_nt: TGTGCCAGCAGCTCGGGCCCGGAAGGGCAGTTCTTC
d_call: TRBD2; clone_size: -; v_call: TRBV19; j_call: TRBJ2-2; cdr3_length: 14; cdr3_aa: CASNLAGASGELFF; cdr3_nt: TGTGCCAGTAACCTAGCGGGGGCGTCCGGGGAGCTGTTTTTT
d_call: -; clone_size: -; v_call: TRBV7-3; j_call: TRBJ1-5; cdr3_length: 14; cdr3_aa: CASSLALADQPQHF; cdr3_nt: TGTGCCAGCAGCTTAGCTTTGGCGGATCAGCCCCAGCATTTT
d_call: TRBD2; clone_size: -; v_call: TRBV2; j_call: TRBJ2-1; cdr3_length: 15; cdr3_aa: CASTISGGGYNEQFF; cdr3_nt: TGTGCCAGCACCATCAGCGGGGGGGGATACAATGAGCAGTTCTTC
d_call: TRBD2; clone_size: once; v_call: TRBV19; j_call: TRBJ2-1; cdr3_length: 15; cdr3_aa: CASSTLPGGRNEQFF; cdr3_nt: TGTGCCAGTAGTACCTTACCGGGAGGCCGGAATGAGCAGTTCTTC
d_call: -; clone_size: -; v_call: TRBV6-5; j_call: TRBJ2-1; cdr3_length: 15; cdr3_aa: CASSYSGNSYNEQFF; cdr3_nt: TGTGCCAGCAGTTACTCAGGGAATTCCTACAATGAGCAGTTCTTC
d_call: -; clone_size: -; v_call: TRBV6-5; j_call: TRBJ1-1; cdr3_length: 14; cdr3_aa: CASRGDMGAGEAFF; cdr3_nt: TGTGCCAGCAGAGGGGACATGGGAGCAGGGGAAGCTTTCTTT
d_call: -; clone_size: once; v_call: TRBV28; j_call: TRBJ2-5; cdr3_length: 19; cdr3_aa: CASSFPGGTTLGQQETQYF; cdr3_nt: TGTGCCAGCAGTTTTCCCGGCGGGACGACACTGGGGCAACAAGAGACCCAGTACTTC
d_call: -; clone_size: once; v_call: TRBV18; j_call: TRBJ1-1; cdr3_length: 14; cdr3_aa: CASSAQVINTEAFF; cdr3_nt: TGTGCCAGCTCAGCCCAGGTTATTAACACTGAAGCTTTCTTT
d_call: TRBD1; clone_size: -; v_call: TRBV2; j_call: TRBJ2-2; cdr3_length: 15; cdr3_aa: CASRETGATTGELFF; cdr3_nt: TGTGCCAGCAGGGAAACAGGGGCCACAACCGGGGAGCTGTTTTTT
d_call: -; clone_size: -; v_call: TRBV28; j_call: TRBJ2-7; cdr3_length: 13; cdr3_aa: CASSLGSGNEQYF; cdr3_nt: TGTGCCAGCAGTTTAGGGTCAGGGAACGAGCAGTACTTC
d_call: -; clone_size: -; v_call: TRBV27; j_call: TRBJ2-2; cdr3_length: 14; cdr3_aa: CASSPGGGFGELFF; cdr3_nt: TGTGCCAGCAGTCCCGGAGGGGGTTTCGGGGAGCTGTTTTTT
d_call: -; clone_size: -; v_call: TRBV6-1; j_call: TRBJ1-6; cdr3_length: 16; cdr3_aa: CASSVVGIAYNSPLHF; cdr3_nt: TGTGCCAGCAGTGTAGTAGGCATAGCCTATAATTCACCCCTCCACTTT
d_call: TRBD1; clone_size: -; v_call: TRBV5-1; j_call: TRBJ2-3; cdr3_length: 16; cdr3_aa: CASTLGGRQGTDTQYF; cdr3_nt: TGCGCCAGCACCTTAGGGGGCCGACAGGGCACAGATACGCAGTATTTT
d_call: TRBD1; clone_size: -; v_call: TRBV9; j_call: TRBJ1-2; cdr3_length: 14; cdr3_aa: CASSVTGGFYGYTF; cdr3_nt: TGTGCCAGCAGCGTAACAGGGGGCTTCTATGGCTACACCTTC
d_call: TRBD1; clone_size: -; v_call: TRBV9; j_call: TRBJ1-2; cdr3_length: 15; cdr3_aa: CASSDGTGGLVGYTF; cdr3_nt: TGTGCCAGCAGCGATGGGACAGGGGGTCTAGTTGGCTACACCTTC
d_call: -; clone_size: -; v_call: TRBV20-1; j_call: TRBJ2-2; cdr3_length: 14; cdr3_aa: CSASLRGGTGELFF; cdr3_nt: TGCAGTGCTAGTCTCAGGGGGGGAACCGGGGAGCTGTTTTTT
d_call: -; clone_size: -; v_call: TRBV6-5; j_call: TRBJ1-2; cdr3_length: 16; cdr3_aa: CASSYRSGDLVYGYTF; cdr3_nt: TGTGCCAGCAGTTACCGTAGCGGGGATCTTGTATATGGCTACACCTTC
d_call: -; clone_size: -; v_call: TRBV7-2; j_call: TRBJ1-3; cdr3_length: 16; cdr3_aa: CASSRDGIFSGNTIYF; cdr3_nt: TGTGCCAGCAGTCGGGACGGAATATTCTCTGGAAACACCATATATTTT
d_call: -; clone_size: once; v_call: TRBV30; j_call: TRBJ1-5; cdr3_length: 17; cdr3_aa: CAWSGRRVSNSNQPQHF; cdr3_nt: TGTGCCTGGAGTGGTCGAAGGGTGTCAAATAGCAATCAGCCCCAGCATTTT
d_call: TRBD1; clone_size: -; v_call: TRBV5-1; j_call: TRBJ1-1; cdr3_length: 17; cdr3_aa: CASRPGTGGVWNTEAFF; cdr3_nt: TGCGCCAGCCGCCCGGGGACAGGGGGCGTCTGGAACACTGAAGCTTTCTTT
d_call: -; clone_size: -; v_call: TRBV5-1; j_call: TRBJ2-1; cdr3_length: 13; cdr3_aa: CASSLAKGNEQFF; cdr3_nt: TGCGCCAGCAGCTTGGCAAAGGGCAATGAGCAGTTCTTC
d_call: TRBD1; clone_size: -; v_call: TRBV6-2/TRBV6-3; j_call: TRBJ1-6; cdr3_length: 17; cdr3_aa: CASSLRTGTRDNSPLHF; cdr3_nt: TGTGCCAGCAGTCTGCGGACAGGGACGCGGGATAATTCACCCCTCCACTTT
d_call: TRBD1; clone_size: -; v_call: TRBV19; j_call: TRBJ1-5; cdr3_length: 16; cdr3_aa: CASSPRNRGGNQPQHF; cdr3_nt: TGTGCCAGTAGTCCGCGCAACAGGGGTGGCAATCAGCCCCAGCATTTT
d_call: TRBD1; clone_size: -; v_call: TRBV18; j_call: TRBJ1-1; cdr3_length: 14; cdr3_aa: CASSPAGQDTEAFF; cdr3_nt: TGTGCCAGCTCACCAGCGGGACAGGACACTGAAGCTTTCTTT